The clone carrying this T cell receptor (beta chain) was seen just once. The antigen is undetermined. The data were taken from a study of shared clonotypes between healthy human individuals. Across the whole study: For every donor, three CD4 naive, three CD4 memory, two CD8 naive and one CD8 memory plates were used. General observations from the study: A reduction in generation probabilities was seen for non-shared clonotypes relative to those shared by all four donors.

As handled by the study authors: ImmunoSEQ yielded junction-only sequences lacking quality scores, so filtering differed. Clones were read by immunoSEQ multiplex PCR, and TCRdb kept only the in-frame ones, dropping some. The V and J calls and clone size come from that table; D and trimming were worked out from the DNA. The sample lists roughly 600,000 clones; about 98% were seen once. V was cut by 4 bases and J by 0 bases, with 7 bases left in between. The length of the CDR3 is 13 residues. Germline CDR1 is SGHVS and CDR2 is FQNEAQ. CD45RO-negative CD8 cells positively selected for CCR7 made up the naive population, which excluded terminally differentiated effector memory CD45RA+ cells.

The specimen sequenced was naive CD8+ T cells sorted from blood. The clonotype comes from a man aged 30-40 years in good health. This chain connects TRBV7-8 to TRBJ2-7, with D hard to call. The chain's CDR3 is CASSSRISYEQYF. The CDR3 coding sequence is TGTGCCAGCAGCTCACGGATCTCCTACGAGCAGTACTTC. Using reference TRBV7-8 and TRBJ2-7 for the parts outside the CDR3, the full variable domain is GAGVSQSPRYKVAKRGQDVALRCDPISGHVSLFWYQQALGQGPEFLTYFQNEAQLDKSGLPSDRFFAERPEGSVSTLKIQRTQQEDSAVYLCASSSRISYEQYFGPGTRLTVT.